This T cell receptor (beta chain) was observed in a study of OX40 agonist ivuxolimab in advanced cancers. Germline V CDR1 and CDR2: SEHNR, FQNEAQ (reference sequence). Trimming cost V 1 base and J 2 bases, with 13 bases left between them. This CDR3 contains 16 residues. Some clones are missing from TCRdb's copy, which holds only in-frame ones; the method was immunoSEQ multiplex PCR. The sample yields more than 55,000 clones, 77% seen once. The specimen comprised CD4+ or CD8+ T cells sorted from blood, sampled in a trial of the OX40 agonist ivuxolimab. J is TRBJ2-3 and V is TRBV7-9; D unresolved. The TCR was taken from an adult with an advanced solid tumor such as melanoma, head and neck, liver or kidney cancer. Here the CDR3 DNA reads TGTGCCAGCAGCTTAGGGCAGAGGATGAACACAGATACGCAGTATTTT. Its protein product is CASSLGQRMNTDTQYF.